These 27 T cell receptor beta chains share one sample of origin, sequenced in a study of shared clonotypes between healthy human individuals. Repertoires were generated with immunoSEQ multiplex PCR, while TCRdb's copy carries only in-frame clones and drops some. This sample carries roughly 2.6 million clones, about 92% of them seen once, and the ten largest clones take around 0.14%. Sequencing used naive CD4+ T cells sorted from blood. This sample's subset: CD45RA+ positively selected. The receptor source for this set is a man younger than 35 in good health.

The chain couples TRBV11-3 to TRBJ2-7, with D unresolved. Trimming stripped 0 bases from V and 2 bases from J, with 14 bases between. Germline assignment: CDR1 SGHNT and CDR2 YENEEA. There are 16 residues in the CDR3. Here the CDR3 reads CASSLEGRCLTYEQYF. Written as DNA, the CDR3 is TGTGCCAGCAGCTTAGAAGGCAGATGCCTAACCTACGAGCAGTACTTC.

The rearrangement links TRBV28 to TRBJ2-5; D tentatively fits TRBD1 or TRBD2 (5 bases each). The CDR3 extends over 15 amino acids. Germline loops: CDR1 MDHEN, CDR2 SYDVKM. V was clipped by 6 bases and J by 5 bases, with 19 bases between them. The CDR3 sequence is CASRRGTAKSETQYF. In nucleotides, the CDR3 is TGTGCCAGCAGAAGAGGGACGGCAAAAAGTGAGACCCAGTACTTC.

CDR3 DNA: TGTGCCAGCAGGAACAGGGTTGCGGGCGGCTACACCTTC. Translating gives CASRNRVAGGYTF. J is TRBJ1-2 and V is TRBV28, with a tentative D call TRBD1 (6 bases). V lost 6 bases to trimming and J lost 8 bases, with 16 bases between them. Germline CDR1 reads MDHEN; CDR2 reads SYDVKM. CDR3 length: 13 residues.

The chain is built from TRBV6-5 and TRBJ1-1; D unclear. The CDR3 covers 13 residues. V was clipped by 2 bases and J by 1 base, with 5 bases between them. Germline values: CDR1 MNHEY, CDR2 SVGAGI. CDR3 bases: TGTGCCAGCAGTTACATGGCGAACACTGAAGCTTTCTTT. It specifies CASSYMANTEAFF.

Points on this clone: This sample also contains other DNA sequences that code for the same CDR3. CDR3 DNA: TGTGCCTGGAGTCCTACAGGGGACACTGAAGCTTTCTTT. It codes for CAWSPTGDTEAFF. The V and J genes are TRBV30 and TRBJ1-1; TRBD1 aligns across 7 bases. J lost 3 bases, V lost 2 bases, and 3 bases had no gene match. The CDR3 totals 13 residues. Germline V gene lookup returns CDR1 GTSNPN and CDR2 SVGIG (reference sequence).

The chain has TRBV5-1 and TRBJ2-7, with 11 bases that match TRBD2. This CDR3 contains 16 residues. Germline-derived CDR1 and CDR2 are SGHRS and YFSETQ. The trim removed 4 bases at V and 3 bases at J, leaving 9 bases unmatched. The CDR3 spells CASSPSGTSGNYEQYF. Written as DNA, the CDR3 is TGCGCCAGCAGCCCGTCCGGGACTAGCGGAAACTACGAGCAGTACTTC.

Comment on this clone: The sample holds other DNA sequences that translate to the same CDR3. This chain joins TRBV5-1 and TRBJ2-7, with 11 bases matching TRBD1. CDR3 length: 14 residues. V was pared by 2 bases and J by 6 bases, with 4 bases of the junction left unmatched. The germline gives CDR1 SGHRS, CDR2 YFSETQ. The CDR3 DNA is TGCGCCAGCAGCTTTGGGACAGGGGGTCGCGAGCAGTACTTC. It is translated as CASSFGTGGREQYF.

The sample holds one count of this clone. CDR3 residues: CASRGQGPSSYNEQFF. The CDR3 bases are TGTGCCAGCCGGGGACAGGGTCCGAGCTCCTACAATGAGCAGTTCTTC. The chain uses TRBV11-2 and TRBJ2-1; 9 nucleotides line up with TRBD1. The CDR3 consists of 16 residues. Per germline, CDR1 SGHAT and CDR2 FQNNGV. V shed 8 bases, J shed 0 bases, and the junction held 8 bases outside the gene matches.

This clone has more than one count but fewer than ten. One end of the junction does not line up with germline, which may come from a read error. The rearrangement links TRBV2 to TRBJ1-1, with D possibly TRBD1 on 5 matching bases. This CDR3 comprises 13 residues. Looked up from germline, CDR1 is SNHLY and CDR2 is FYNNEI. CDR3 in DNA: TGTGCCAGCAGTGAAGAGGTCAACAGGCCGGCCGTCTTT. It translates to CASSEEVNRPAVF.

The chain links TRBV11-2 to TRBJ2-7; possible D gene TRBD2, 5 bases. CDR1 is SGHAT, CDR2 FQNNGV, per germline. The V end was cut by 5 bases, the J end by 3 bases, with 11 bases between. The CDR3 covers 13 residues. The CDR3 reads CASSPDSFYEQYF. For the CDR3, the DNA is TGTGCCAGCAGCCCGGACTCGTTCTACGAGCAGTACTTC.

The chain couples TRBV5-1 to TRBJ2-3; 10 positions match TRBD1. The CDR3 runs to 18 residues. V lost 2 bases and J lost 0; bases outside the gene matches: 9. Per germline, CDR1 SGHRS and CDR2 YFSETQ. This chain's CDR3 is CASSLRRRQGASTDTQYF. CDR3 nucleotide sequence: TGCGCCAGCAGCTTAAGAAGACGACAGGGGGCTAGCACAGATACGCAGTATTTT.

Worth noting for this clone: Other nucleotide sequences in the sample specify the same CDR3. This chain links TRBV4-3 with TRBJ2-5; D unclear. Germline V gives CDR1 LGHNA, CDR2 YSLEER. CDR3 length: 13 amino acids. The germline V and J ends were trimmed by 0 bases and 4 bases, with 6 bases remaining between them. Written as DNA, the CDR3 is TGCGCCAGCAGCCAAGAGTTTGGAGAGACCCAGTACTTC. Translated: CASSQEFGETQYF.

The V gene is TRBV30, the J gene TRBJ2-3; weak D call: TRBD2 (5 bases). V gave up 3 bases and J gave up 5 bases, with 12 bases separating them. This CDR3 is built from 13 residues. Germline CDR1 GTSNPN, CDR2 SVGIG (reference sequence). The CDR3 sequence: CAWRRDRVDTQYF. CDR3 DNA sequence: TGTGCCTGGAGACGGGATCGGGTAGATACGCAGTATTTT.

This sequence joins TRBV18 and TRBJ2-7, with TRBD2 identical over 7 bases. Per the germline V gene, CDR1 is KGHSH and CDR2 is LQKENI. After removal of 2 bases from V and 5 bases from J, the junction contained 15 bases not matched to a gene. This CDR3 contains 17 residues. CDR3 amino acids: CASSPTGLRGSKDEQYF. CDR3 bases: TGTGCCAGCTCACCAACGGGGCTTCGCGGGAGCAAAGACGAGCAGTACTTC.

V and J are TRBV9 and TRBJ1-2; possible D gene TRBD1, 6 bases. Germline values: CDR1 SGDLS, CDR2 YYNGEE. This CDR3 region has 14 residues. Trimming removed 3 bases at V and 4 bases at J, with 13 bases between. CDR3 in DNA: TGTGCCAGCAGCGGCGGGGGCAAGAGCTATGGCTACACCTTC. This codes for CASSGGGKSYGYTF.

J is TRBJ2-7 and V is TRBV6-4, with TRBD1 as a possible D gene (6 bases). There are 16 residues in the CDR3. From germline, CDR1 is MRHNA and CDR2 SNTAGT. V lost 2 bases and J 0 bases, leaving 14 bases between the germline ends. CDR3 amino acids: CASSDPHRESSYEQYF. In nucleotides, the CDR3 is TGTGCCAGCAGTGACCCCCACAGGGAAAGCTCCTACGAGCAGTACTTC.

The rearrangement uses TRBV18 and TRBJ2-3, with 7 nucleotides matching TRBD1. CDR1 is KGHSH and CDR2 is LQKENI in the germline V gene. This CDR3 has 14 residues. V lost 3 bases, J lost 4 bases, and 4 bases stayed unmatched. This CDR3 is CASSPKGASDTQYF. The DNA for the CDR3 is TGTGCCAGCTCACCTAAGGGGGCCTCAGATACGCAGTATTTT.

The chain employs TRBV7-3 and TRBJ2-2; either TRBD1 or TRBD2 may fit D (5 bases each). Germline V gene sequence: CDR1 SGHTA, CDR2 FQGTGA. The V gene lost 4 bases and the J gene lost 1 base, with 13 bases spanning the gap. CDR3 length: 16 amino acids. The CDR3 DNA sequence: TGTGCCAGCAGCTCTCCGGGACGGGGGAACACCGGGGAGCTGTTTTTT. Translation gives CASSSPGRGNTGELFF. Using reference TRBV7-3 and TRBJ2-2 for the parts outside the CDR3, the full variable domain is GAGVSQTPSNKVTEKGKYVELRCDPISGHTALYWYRQSLGQGPEFLIYFQGTGAADDSGLPNDRFFAVRPEGSVSTLKIQRTERGDSAVYLCASSSPGRGNTGELFFGEGSRLTVL.

This clone occurred a few times. V is TRBV20-1 and J is TRBJ1-1, with no clear D. Trimming removed 6 bases at V and 7 bases at J, with 12 bases between. The CDR3 length is 11 residues. Germline V lookup: CDR1 DFQATT, CDR2 SNEGSKA (reference sequence). CDR3: CSARGGNEAFF. Written as DNA, the CDR3 is TGCAGTGCCCGAGGAGGGAATGAAGCTTTCTTT.

The rearrangement links TRBV6-1 to TRBJ1-6; no clear D gene. Trimming cost V 3 bases and J 3 bases, with 9 bases left between them. Germline V gives CDR1 MNHNS, CDR2 SASEGT. CDR3 length equals 15 residues. The DNA of the CDR3 is TGTGCCAGCAGTGACCCCAGTTTCTATAATTCACCCCTCCACTTT. Translated: CASSDPSFYNSPLHF.

The gene calls are TRBV7-8 and TRBJ2-1; no clear D gene. Germline V gene data show CDR1 as SGHVS and CDR2 as FQNEAQ. Trimming took off 2 bases at V and 8 bases at J, with 7 bases between the two ends. The CDR3 consists of 12 residues. The CDR3 loop is CASSLLGDEQFF. The CDR3 bases are TGTGCCAGCAGCTTACTGGGTGATGAGCAGTTCTTC.

This clone was observed a single time. This chain links TRBV5-1 with TRBJ2-7; the match to TRBD1 covers 9 bases. This CDR3 region has 16 residues. The germline V gene encodes CDR1 SGHRS and CDR2 YFSETQ. Trimming removed 4 bases from V and 0 bases from J; junction bases left unmatched: 8. The CDR3 DNA sequence: TGCGCCAGCAGCCCAAGACAGGGGGGCGACTCCTACGAGCAGTACTTC. Its translation is CASSPRQGGDSYEQYF.

The chain joins TRBV30 to TRBJ2-1, with no clear D. V lost 5 bases and J lost 3, with 14 bases in between. The CDR3 is 14 residues long. Per germline, CDR1 GTSNPN and CDR2 SVGIG (reference sequence). For the CDR3, the DNA is TGTGCCTGGGGCTCGGAGTTGGGCTACAATGAGCAGTTCTTC. This gives the protein CAWGSELGYNEQFF. The full variable domain, in which reference TRBV30 and TRBJ2-1 provide the parts outside the CDR3, is SQTIHQWPATLVQPVGSPLSLECTVEGTSNPNLYWYRQAAGRGLQLLFYSVGIGQISSEVPQNLSASRPQDRQFILSSKKLLLSDSGFYLCAWGSELGYNEQFFGPGTRLTVL.

This clone was seen just once. Additional DNA sequences in this sample encode the identical CDR3. CDR3 protein: CASSLGTSGGNEQYF. The CDR3 DNA is TGCGCCAGCAGCCTGGGGACGTCGGGGGGCAACGAGCAGTACTTC. V and J are TRBV5-1 and TRBJ2-7, with TRBD2 as a possible D gene (7 bases). Looked up from germline, CDR1 is SGHRS and CDR2 is YFSETQ. V was cut by 4 bases and J by 5 bases, with 19 bases left in between. The CDR3 contains 15 residues.

This chain connects TRBV13 to TRBJ2-2, with 12 bases identical to TRBD2. CDR1 and CDR2 (germline): PRHDT, FYEKMQ (reference sequence). Unmatched junction bases numbered 2, after V lost 5 bases and J lost 4 bases. The CDR3 runs 15 residues. CDR3 loop: CASSPSGGGTGELFF. The CDR3, as DNA: TGTGCCAGCAGCCCTAGCGGGGGGGGCACCGGGGAGCTGTTTTTT.

The gene calls are TRBV19 and TRBJ2-2, with D maybe TRBD2 (7 bases). The CDR3 length is 15 residues. V was pared by 6 bases and J by 6 bases, with 17 bases between. Germline-derived CDR1 and CDR2 are LNHDA and SQIVND (reference sequence). The CDR3 is CASRRGEGRPGELFF. As DNA, the CDR3 is TGTGCCAGTAGGAGGGGGGAGGGCCGACCCGGGGAGCTGTTTTTT.

The gene calls are TRBV11-3 and TRBJ2-3; D unresolved. The CDR3 has 15 residues. Trimming stripped 1 base from V and 0 bases from J, with 8 bases between. CDR1 and CDR2 from the germline V gene are SGHNT and YENEEA. CDR3 region: CASSLGSTSTDTQYF. The CDR3, as DNA: TGTGCCAGCAGCTTAGGATCAACAAGCACAGATACGCAGTATTTT. Using reference TRBV11-3 and TRBJ2-3 for the parts outside the CDR3, the full variable domain is EAGVVQSPRYKIIEKKQPVAFWCNPISGHNTLYWYLQNLGQGPELLIRYENEEAVDDSQLPKDRFSAERLKGVDSTLKIQPAELGDSAVYLCASSLGSTSTDTQYFGPGTRLTVL.